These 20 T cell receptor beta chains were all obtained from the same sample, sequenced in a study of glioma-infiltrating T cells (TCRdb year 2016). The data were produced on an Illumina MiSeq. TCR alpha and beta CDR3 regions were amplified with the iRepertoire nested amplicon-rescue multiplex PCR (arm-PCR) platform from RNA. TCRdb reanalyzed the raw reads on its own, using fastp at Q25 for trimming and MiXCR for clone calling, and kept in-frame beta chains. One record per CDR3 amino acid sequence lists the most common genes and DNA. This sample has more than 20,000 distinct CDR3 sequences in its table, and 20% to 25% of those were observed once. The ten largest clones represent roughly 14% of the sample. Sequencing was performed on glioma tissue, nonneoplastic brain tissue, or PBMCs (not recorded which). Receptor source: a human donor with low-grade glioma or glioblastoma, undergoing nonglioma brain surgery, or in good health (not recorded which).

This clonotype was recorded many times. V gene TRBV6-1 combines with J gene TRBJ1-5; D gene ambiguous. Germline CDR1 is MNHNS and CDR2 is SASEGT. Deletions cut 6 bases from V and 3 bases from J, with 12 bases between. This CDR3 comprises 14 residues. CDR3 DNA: TGTGCCAGCAGACCCCATACTTTCAATCAGCCCCAGCATTTT. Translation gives CASRPHTFNQPQHF.

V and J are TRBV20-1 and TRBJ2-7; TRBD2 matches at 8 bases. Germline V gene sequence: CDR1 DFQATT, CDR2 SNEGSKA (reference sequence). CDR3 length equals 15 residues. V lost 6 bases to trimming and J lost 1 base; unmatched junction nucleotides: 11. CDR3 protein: CSAQGPGGPSYEQYF. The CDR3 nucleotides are TGCAGTGCCCAAGGGCCGGGGGGGCCATCCTACGAGCAGTACTTC.

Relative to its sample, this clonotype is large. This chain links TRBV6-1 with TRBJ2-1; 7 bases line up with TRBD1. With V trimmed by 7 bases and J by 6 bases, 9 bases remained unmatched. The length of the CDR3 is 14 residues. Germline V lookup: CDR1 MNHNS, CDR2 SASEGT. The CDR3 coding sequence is TGTGCCAGCAATACAGGGGTTCCAGGCAATGAGCAGTTCTTC. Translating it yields CASNTGVPGNEQFF.

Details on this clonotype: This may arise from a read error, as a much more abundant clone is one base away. CDR3 protein: CATSVSRGYTGELFF. The CDR3, as DNA: TGTGCCACCAGTGTGAGCAGGGGTTACACCGGGGAGCTGTTTTTT. V usage is TRBV24-1 and J usage is TRBJ2-2; weak D call: TRBD1 (6 bases). The germline V gene encodes CDR1 KGHDR and CDR2 SFDVKD. The CDR3 length is 15 residues. V lost 5 bases, J lost 3 bases, and 12 bases lay in between.

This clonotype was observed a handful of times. The DNA for the CDR3 is TGCGCCAGCAGCTTGGGCGACAGGGGATTCCAGTTCTTC. Protein product: CASSLGDRGFQFF. The V and J genes are TRBV5-1 and TRBJ2-1; 8 bases are shared with TRBD1. This CDR3 contains 13 residues. CDR1 is SGHRS, CDR2 YFSETQ, per germline. J was trimmed by 13 bases and V by 0 bases; bases with no gene match: 6.

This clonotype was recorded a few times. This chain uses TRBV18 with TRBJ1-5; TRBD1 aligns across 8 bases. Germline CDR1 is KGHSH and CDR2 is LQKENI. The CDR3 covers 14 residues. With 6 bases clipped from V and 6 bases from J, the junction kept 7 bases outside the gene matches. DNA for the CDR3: TGTGCCAGCTCGTCCACAGGGGGTAGTCAGCCCCAGCATTTT. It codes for CASSSTGGSQPQHF.

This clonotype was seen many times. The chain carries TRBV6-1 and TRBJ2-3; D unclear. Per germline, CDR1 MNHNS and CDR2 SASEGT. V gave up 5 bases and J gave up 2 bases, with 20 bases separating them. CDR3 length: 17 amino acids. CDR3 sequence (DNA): TGTGCCAGCAGTCTCCCCCGATTACTGGAGTCCACAGATACGCAGTATTTT. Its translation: CASSLPRLLESTDTQYF.

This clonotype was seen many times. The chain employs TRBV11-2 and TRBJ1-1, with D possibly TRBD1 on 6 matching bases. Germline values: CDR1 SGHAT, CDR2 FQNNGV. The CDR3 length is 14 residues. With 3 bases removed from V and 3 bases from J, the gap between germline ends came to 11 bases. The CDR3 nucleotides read TGTGCCAGCAGCTTGGCGGGACAAGACACTGAAGCTTTCTTT. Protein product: CASSLAGQDTEAFF.

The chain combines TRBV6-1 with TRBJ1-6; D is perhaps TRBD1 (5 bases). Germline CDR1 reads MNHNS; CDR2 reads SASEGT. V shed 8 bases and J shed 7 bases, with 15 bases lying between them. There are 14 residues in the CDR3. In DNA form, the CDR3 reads TGTGCCAGCGGAAGCAACAGGAGAAATTCACCCCTCCACTTT. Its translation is CASGSNRRNSPLHF.

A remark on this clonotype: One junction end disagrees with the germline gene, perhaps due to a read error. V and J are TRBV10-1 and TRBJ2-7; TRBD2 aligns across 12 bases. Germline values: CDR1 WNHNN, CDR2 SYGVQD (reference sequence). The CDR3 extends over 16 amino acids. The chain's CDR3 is CASGSPSGRDFYEQYF. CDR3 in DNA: TGTGCCAGCGGATCACCTAGCGGGAGGGATTTCTACGAGCAGTACTTC.

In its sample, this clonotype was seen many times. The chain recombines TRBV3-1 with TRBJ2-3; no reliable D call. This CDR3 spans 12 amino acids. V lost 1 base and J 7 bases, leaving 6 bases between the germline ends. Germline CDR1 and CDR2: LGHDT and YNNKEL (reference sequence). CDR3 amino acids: CASSQVGHTQYF. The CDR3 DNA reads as TGTGCCAGCAGCCAAGTCGGACATACGCAGTATTTT.

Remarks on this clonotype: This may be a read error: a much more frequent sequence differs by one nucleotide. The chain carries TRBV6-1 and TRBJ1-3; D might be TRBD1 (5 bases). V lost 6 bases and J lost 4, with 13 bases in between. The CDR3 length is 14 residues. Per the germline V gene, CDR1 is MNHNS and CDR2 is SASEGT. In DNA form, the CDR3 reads TGTGCCAGCAGCGGAGCAGGGCGCGGAAACACCATATATTTT. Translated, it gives CASSGAGRGNTIYF.

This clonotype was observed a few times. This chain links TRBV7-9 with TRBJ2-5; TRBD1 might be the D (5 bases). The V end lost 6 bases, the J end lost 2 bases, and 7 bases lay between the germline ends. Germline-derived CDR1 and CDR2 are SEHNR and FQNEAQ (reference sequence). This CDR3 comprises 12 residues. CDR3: CASRRGQETQYF. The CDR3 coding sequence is TGTGCCAGCAGAAGGGGTCAAGAGACCCAGTACTTC. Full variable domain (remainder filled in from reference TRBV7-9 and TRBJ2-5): DTGVSQNPRHKITKRGQNVTFRCDPISEHNRLYWYRQTLGQGPEFLTYFQNEAQLEKSRLLSDRFSAERPKGSFSTLEIQRTEQGDSAMYLCASRRGQETQYFGPGTRLLVL.

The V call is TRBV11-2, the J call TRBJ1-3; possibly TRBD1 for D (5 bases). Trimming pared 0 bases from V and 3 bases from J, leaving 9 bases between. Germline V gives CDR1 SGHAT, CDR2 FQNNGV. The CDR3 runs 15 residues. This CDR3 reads CASSLDGGVGNTIYF. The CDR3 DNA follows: TGTGCCAGCAGCTTAGATGGGGGTGTTGGAAACACCATATATTTT.

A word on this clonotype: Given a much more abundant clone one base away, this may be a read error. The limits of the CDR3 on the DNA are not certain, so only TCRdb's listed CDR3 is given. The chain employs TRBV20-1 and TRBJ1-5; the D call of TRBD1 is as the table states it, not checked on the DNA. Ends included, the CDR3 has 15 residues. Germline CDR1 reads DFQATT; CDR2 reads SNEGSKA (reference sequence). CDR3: CSAPRVGPGNQPEHF.

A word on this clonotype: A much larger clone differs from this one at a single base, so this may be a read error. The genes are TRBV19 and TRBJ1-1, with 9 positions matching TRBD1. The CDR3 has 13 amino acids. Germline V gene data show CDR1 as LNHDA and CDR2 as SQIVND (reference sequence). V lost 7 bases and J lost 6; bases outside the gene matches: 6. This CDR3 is CASIPGQGPEAFF. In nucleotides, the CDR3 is TGTGCCAGTATACCGGGACAGGGCCCTGAAGCTTTCTTT.

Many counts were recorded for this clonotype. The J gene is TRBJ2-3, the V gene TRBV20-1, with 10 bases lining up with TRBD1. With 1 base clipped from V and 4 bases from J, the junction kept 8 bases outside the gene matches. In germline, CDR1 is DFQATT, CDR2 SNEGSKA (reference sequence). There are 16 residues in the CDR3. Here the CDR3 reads CSARVLMTGGADTQYF. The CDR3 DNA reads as TGCAGTGCTAGAGTTCTCATGACAGGGGGCGCAGATACGCAGTATTTT.

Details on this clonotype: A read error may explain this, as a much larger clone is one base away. CDR3 region: CASSNPRAGLPGDLFF. CDR3 in DNA: TGTGCCAGCAGCAACCCCCGCGCGGGTTTGCCCGGGGACCTGTTTTTT. The gene calls are TRBV28 and TRBJ2-2; D may match TRBD1 or TRBD2 (5 bases each). The germline V gene encodes CDR1 MDHEN and CDR2 SYDVKM. The CDR3 consists of 16 residues.

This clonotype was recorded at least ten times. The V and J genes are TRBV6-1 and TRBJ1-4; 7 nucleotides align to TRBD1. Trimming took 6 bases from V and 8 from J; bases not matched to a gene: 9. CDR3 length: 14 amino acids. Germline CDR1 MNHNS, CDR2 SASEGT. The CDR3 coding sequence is TGTGCCAGCAGGCGGGGGACAGCGGAAGAAAAACTGTTTTTT. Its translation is CASRRGTAEEKLFF.

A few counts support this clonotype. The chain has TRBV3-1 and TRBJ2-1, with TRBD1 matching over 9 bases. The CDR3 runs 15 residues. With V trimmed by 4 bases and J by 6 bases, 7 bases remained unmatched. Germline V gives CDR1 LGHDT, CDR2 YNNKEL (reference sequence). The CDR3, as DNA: TGTGCCAGCAGCCGAACCGGACAGGGGATCAATGAGCAGTTCTTC. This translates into CASSRTGQGINEQFF.